This TCR beta chain came from a study of T cell changes during pregnancy in multiple sclerosis. CDR3 length equals 14 residues. Trimming shortened V by 5 bases and J by 6 bases, and 14 bases separated the two germline ends. The germline CDR1 and CDR2 sequences are MNHEY and SMNVEV (reference sequence). Profiling relied on immunoSEQ multiplex PCR, and the TCRdb table lists in-frame clones only, not all of them. The sample shows approximately 70,000 clones, about 91% of them seen only once. This clonotype was sampled from a female donor in good health, enrolled as a control in a pregnancy study. The specimen comprised peripheral blood, sampled in the second trimester of pregnancy. The chain employs TRBV27 and TRBJ2-1, with D maybe TRBD1 (5 bases). In DNA form, the CDR3 reads TGTGCCAGCAGTGCAGGGCGGAGCTCCAATGAGCAGTTCTTC. Residues: CASSAGRSSNEQFF.